This TCR beta chain was captured in a study of vaccination effects on CD4 cells after COVID-19. Whole-study findings and limits: Whether induced by infection or by vaccine, clones showed marked clonal contraction late after vaccination. Convalescent patients were scarce in the study, and it lacked early post-infection timepoints.

Comments on this clone: The target antigen is unknown. Other DNA sequences in this specimen translate into the identical CDR3.

Sequencing used immunoSEQ multiplex PCR; TCRdb keeps in-frame clones, though not all of them. The sample comprises tens of thousands of clones, around four fifths of which are singletons, and 0.85% to 1.2% rests with the top ten. V lost 4 bases, J lost 1 base, and 8 bases lay in between. Germline values: CDR1 SGHRS, CDR2 YFSETQ. The CDR3 sequence is 13 residues long. Peptide-pool stimulation followed by sequencing identified expanded antigen-specific CD4+ clonotypes in the ViraFEST assay. On approximately day 9 of culture, CD4+ T cells were separated out. The participants, recipients of two vaccine doses, got either BNT162b2 or mRNA-1273. Vaccine recipients had no previous SARS-CoV-2 infection; their nucleocapsid antibodies were negative. IL-2 at approximately 9.7 IU/ml and peptides at around 9.1 ug/ml were added to cultured PBMC, approximately 2.2 million per well.

The specimen comprised CD4+ T cells from PBMCs cultured with HCoV-OC43 spike peptides, sampled after COVID-19 vaccination. Subset noted: HCoV-OC43 spike overlapping peptide pool stimulation. This chain joins TRBV5-1 and TRBJ1-1, with D unresolved. The sequence came from a human donor who received a COVID-19 vaccine. The CDR3 protein is CASSLSWNTEAFF. CDR3 in DNA: TGCGCCAGCAGCCTCTCATGGAACACTGAAGCTTTCTTT. The entire variable domain, with the rest obtained from reference TRBV5-1 and TRBJ1-1, is as follows: KAGVTQTPRYLIKTRGQQVTLSCSPISGHRSVSWYQQTPGQGLQFLFEYFSETQRNKGNFPGRFSGRQFSNSRSEMNVSTLELGDSALYLCASSLSWNTEAFFGQGTRLTVV.